These 18 T cell receptor beta chains share one sample of origin, sequenced in a study of neurological immune-mediated disorders. Each CDR3 protein gets one entry after TCRdb re-called the 5' RACE reads with MiXCR. The sample has approximately 48,000 distinct CDR3 sequences; approximately 3% are singletons. The specimen was PBMCs. Every receptor here comes from a woman aged 50 to 60 with multiple sclerosis.

Many counts were recorded for this clonotype. This chain uses TRBV5-1 with TRBJ2-5, with a weak D call TRBD1 (6 bases). The germline V gene has CDR1 SGHRS and CDR2 YFSETQ. The CDR3 length is 15 residues. V lost 9 bases and J 1 base, leaving 19 bases between the germline ends. For the CDR3, the DNA is TGCGCCACTGGGCGGGCAGGGGACCTCCAAGAGACCCAGTACTTC. This translates into CATGRAGDLQETQYF. Based on the CDR3 plus reference TRBV5-1 and TRBJ2-5, the full variable domain is KAGVTQTPRYLIKTRGQQVTLSCSPISGHRSVSWYQQTPGQGLQFLFEYFSETQRNKGNFPGRFSGRQFSNSRSEMNVSTLELGDSALYLCATGRAGDLQETQYFGPGTRLLVL.

This clonotype was recorded at least ten times. V is TRBV5-1 and J is TRBJ2-7; TRBD2 matches 14 bases. J lost 3 bases, V lost 4 bases, and 3 bases had no gene match. The germline gives CDR1 SGHRS, CDR2 YFSETQ. This CDR3 region has 15 residues. CDR3: CASSQGLAGVYEQYF. The CDR3, as DNA: TGCGCCAGCAGCCAGGGACTAGCGGGAGTCTACGAGCAGTACTTC. Based on the CDR3 plus reference TRBV5-1 and TRBJ2-7, the full variable domain is KAGVTQTPRYLIKTRGQQVTLSCSPISGHRSVSWYQQTPGQGLQFLFEYFSETQRNKGNFPGRFSGRQFSNSRSEMNVSTLELGDSALYLCASSQGLAGVYEQYFGPGTRLTVT.

This clonotype has ten or more counts. V usage is TRBV6-1 and J usage is TRBJ1-4, with D unclear. The CDR3 has 14 amino acids. Trimming shortened V by 6 bases and J by 0 bases, and 8 bases separated the two germline ends. CDR1 and CDR2 (germline): MNHNS, SASEGT. The CDR3 loop is CASSATATNEKLFF. In DNA form, the CDR3 reads TGTGCCAGCAGCGCGACTGCAACTAATGAAAAACTGTTTTTT.

This clonotype was recorded at least ten times. The rearrangement links TRBV18 to TRBJ2-1; no reliable D call. Germline CDR1 KGHSH, CDR2 LQKENI. The CDR3 totals 13 residues. The ends were cut back, 3 bases at V and 6 bases at J, with 9 bases in the middle. The CDR3 reads CASSPLRANEQFF. The CDR3 bases are TGTGCCAGCTCACCCCTCCGGGCCAATGAGCAGTTCTTC.

This clonotype was seen many times. The chain carries TRBV12-3 or TRBV12-4 and TRBJ2-7; D is unresolved. Deletions cut 8 bases from V and 5 bases from J, with 16 bases between. This CDR3 is 13 amino acids long. CDR3 nucleotide sequence: TGTGCCAGCGGAACAAGCTCCTACAACGAGCAGTACTTC. Amino acids: CASGTSSYNEQYF.

This clonotype was counted at least ten times. The genes are TRBV20-1 and TRBJ2-2; 8 bases line up with TRBD2. Germline CDR1 is DFQATT and CDR2 is SNEGSKA (reference sequence). The V segment lost 4 bases and the J segment 4 bases; nucleotides outside the gene matches: 2. The CDR3 has 13 residues. The CDR3 protein is CSAKAGGTGELFF. CDR3 DNA: TGCAGTGCTAAGGCGGGGGGCACCGGGGAGCTGTTTTTT.

The genes are TRBV7-6 and TRBJ2-1; tentative D call: TRBD2 (6 bases). V lost 4 bases to trimming and J lost 1 base, with 17 bases between them. There are 17 residues in the CDR3. The germline V gene encodes CDR1 SGHVS and CDR2 FNYEAQ. CDR3 sequence: CASSSREPGESYNEQFF. DNA of the CDR3: TGTGCCAGCAGCTCCCGTGAACCGGGAGAGTCCTACAATGAGCAGTTCTTC.

This clonotype showed up many times. V gene TRBV9 combines with J gene TRBJ2-5, with 12 bases fitting TRBD2. CDR1 is SGDLS and CDR2 is YYNGEE in the germline V gene. V shed 3 bases and J 4 bases; nucleotides not matched to a gene: 1. This CDR3 region has 14 residues. CDR3 loop: CASSAGLAGETQYF. The CDR3 DNA follows: TGTGCCAGCAGCGCGGGACTAGCGGGAGAGACCCAGTACTTC.

This clonotype appeared many times. The rearrangement uses TRBV7-2 and TRBJ1-2, with 7 nucleotides matching TRBD1. Germline V gene lookup returns CDR1 SGHTA and CDR2 FQGNSA. The CDR3 has 13 amino acids. Losses at the gene ends were 5 bases for V and 6 bases for J; bases not matched to a gene: 6. The CDR3 sequence is CASSRDRDDGYTF. The CDR3, as DNA: TGTGCCAGCAGCCGAGACAGGGATGATGGCTACACCTTC.

In its sample, this clonotype was seen many times. The chain carries TRBV29-1 and TRBJ2-1; a weak D match, TRBD1 (5 bases). Germline assignment: CDR1 SQVTM and CDR2 ANQGSEA. The CDR3 contains 12 residues. CDR3 bases: TGCGGCTGCGGACATCAAGGCAATGAGCAGTTCTTC. It yields the protein CGCGHQGNEQFF.

This clonotype was counted at least ten times. The V call is TRBV7-2, the J call TRBJ2-7, with TRBD2 identical over 9 bases. Germline V gene sequence: CDR1 SGHTA, CDR2 FQGNSA. V lost 6 bases to trimming and J lost 4 bases; unmatched junction nucleotides: 4. The CDR3 spans 13 residues. The DNA for the CDR3 is TGTGCCAGCAGTCTTAGCGGGAGTTACGAGCAGTACTTC. It translates to CASSLSGSYEQYF.

This clonotype has ten or more counts. The chain links TRBV27 to TRBJ2-6, with D unclear. This CDR3 is built from 15 residues. Germline lookup yields CDR1 MNHEY and CDR2 SMNVEV (reference sequence). V dropped 3 bases and J dropped 0 bases, with 6 bases sitting between them. As DNA, the CDR3 is TGTGCCAGCAGTTTCGCTAGCTCTGGGGCCAACGTCCTGACTTTC. The encoded protein is CASSFASSGANVLTF.

The sample holds many counts of this clonotype. The CDR3 DNA reads as TGCGCCAGCAGCATCCAGGGGCCTCCCTACGAGCAGTACTTC. Encoded protein: CASSIQGPPYEQYF. This chain connects TRBV5-1 to TRBJ2-7; D might be TRBD1 (6 bases). The germline V gene encodes CDR1 SGHRS and CDR2 YFSETQ. This CDR3 is built from 14 residues. Trimming pared 4 bases from V and 2 bases from J, leaving 13 bases between.

This clonotype was found many times. This chain connects TRBV20-1 to TRBJ2-5, with 10 bases fitting TRBD2. This CDR3 is built from 15 residues. The germline CDR1 and CDR2 sequences are DFQATT and SNEGSKA (reference sequence). J was trimmed by 5 bases and V by 3 bases; bases with no gene match: 9. CDR3 loop: CSASGSGGVEETQYF. The CDR3 bases are TGCAGTGCTAGTGGCAGCGGGGGGGTGGAGGAGACCCAGTACTTC.

This clonotype was counted at least ten times. J is TRBJ1-5 and V is TRBV19, with unresolved D. Germline V gives CDR1 LNHDA, CDR2 SQIVND (reference sequence). Trimming took off 4 bases at V and 0 bases at J, with 13 bases between the two ends. There are 16 residues in the CDR3. In nucleotides, the CDR3 is TGTGCCAGTAGTAAATTCCAGACCTATAGCAATCAGCCCCAGCATTTT. The encoded protein is CASSKFQTYSNQPQHF.

This clonotype was counted at least ten times. This chain connects TRBV4-1 to TRBJ2-3; TRBD2 matches at 10 bases. Germline V gene sequence: CDR1 MGHRA, CDR2 YSYEKL. The CDR3 is 17 amino acids. The V segment lost 1 base and the J segment 2 bases; nucleotides outside the gene matches: 6. CDR3 coding DNA: TGCGCCAGCAGCCAAGGTAGCGGGGGGCCTTACACAGATACGCAGTATTTT. This sequence encodes CASSQGSGGPYTDTQYF.

In its sample, this clonotype was seen many times. The chain carries TRBV5-4 and TRBJ1-2, with D perhaps matching TRBD1 (5 bases). Trimming took 2 bases from V and 8 from J, leaving 10 bases between them. The CDR3 length is 12 residues. The germline V gene has CDR1 SGHNT and CDR2 YYREEE (reference sequence). CDR3 protein: CASSLPSGGYTF. The CDR3 DNA reads as TGTGCCAGCAGCTTACCGTCAGGGGGCTACACCTTC.

This clonotype appeared many times. The V call is TRBV29-1, the J call TRBJ2-3; 7 bases are shared with TRBD2. Germline CDR1 SQVTM, CDR2 ANQGSEA. The CDR3 is 14 residues long. V trimming: 7 bases; J trimming: 4 bases; junction bases outside the gene matches: 11. CDR3 protein: CSGRGVGSPDTQYF. The CDR3 DNA sequence: TGCAGCGGCCGGGGGGTGGGGAGTCCAGATACGCAGTATTTT.